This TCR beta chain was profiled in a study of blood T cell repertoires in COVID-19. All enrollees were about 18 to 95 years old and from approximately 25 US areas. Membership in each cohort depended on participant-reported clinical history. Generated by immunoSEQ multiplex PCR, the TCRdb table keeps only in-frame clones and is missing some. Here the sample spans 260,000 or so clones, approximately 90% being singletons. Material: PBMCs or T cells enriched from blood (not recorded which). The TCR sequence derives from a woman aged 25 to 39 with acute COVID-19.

In nucleotides, the CDR3 is TGCGCCAGCAGTTCGGTCAGGTCTTTGGTCACTGAAGCTTTCTTT. This gives the protein CASSSVRSLVTEAFF. This chain joins TRBV10-2 and TRBJ1-1; D gene unclear. V dropped 5 bases and J dropped 4 bases, with 17 bases sitting between them. Germline CDR1 WSHSY, CDR2 SAAADI. The CDR3 totals 15 residues.